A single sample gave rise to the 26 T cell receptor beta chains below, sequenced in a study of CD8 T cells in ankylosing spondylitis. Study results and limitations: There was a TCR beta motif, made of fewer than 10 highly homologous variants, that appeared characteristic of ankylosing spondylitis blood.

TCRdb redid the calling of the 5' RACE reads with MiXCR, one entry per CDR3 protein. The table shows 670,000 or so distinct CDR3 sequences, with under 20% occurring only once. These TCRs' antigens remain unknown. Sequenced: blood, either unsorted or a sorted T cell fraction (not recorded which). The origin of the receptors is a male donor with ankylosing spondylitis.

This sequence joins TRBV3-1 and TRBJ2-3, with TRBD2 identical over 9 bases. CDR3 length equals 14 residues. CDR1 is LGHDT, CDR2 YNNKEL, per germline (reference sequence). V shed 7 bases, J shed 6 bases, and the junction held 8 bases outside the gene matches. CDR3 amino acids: CASTLSSGSDTQYF. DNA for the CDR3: TGTGCCAGCACCCTCAGTAGCGGGAGCGATACGCAGTATTTT.

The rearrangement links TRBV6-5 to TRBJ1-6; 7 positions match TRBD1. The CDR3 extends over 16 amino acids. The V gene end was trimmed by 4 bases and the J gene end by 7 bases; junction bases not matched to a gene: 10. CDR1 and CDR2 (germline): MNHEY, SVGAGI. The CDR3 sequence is CASSSMPQGPNSPLHF. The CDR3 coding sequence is TGTGCCAGCAGTTCGATGCCACAGGGGCCGAATTCACCCCTCCACTTT.

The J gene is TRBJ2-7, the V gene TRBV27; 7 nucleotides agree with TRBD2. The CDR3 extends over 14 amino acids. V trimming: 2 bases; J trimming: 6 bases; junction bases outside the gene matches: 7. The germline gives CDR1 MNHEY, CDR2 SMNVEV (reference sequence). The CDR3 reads CASSLVRESAEQYF. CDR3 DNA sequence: TGTGCCAGCAGTTTAGTGCGGGAGAGCGCCGAGCAGTACTTC.

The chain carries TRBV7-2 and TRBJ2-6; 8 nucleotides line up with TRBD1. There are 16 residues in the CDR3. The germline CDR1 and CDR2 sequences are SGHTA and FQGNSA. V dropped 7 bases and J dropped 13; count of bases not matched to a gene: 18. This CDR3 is CASTPQGARKDGVLTF. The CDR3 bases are TGTGCCAGCACCCCCCAGGGGGCGAGGAAAGATGGAGTCCTGACTTTC.

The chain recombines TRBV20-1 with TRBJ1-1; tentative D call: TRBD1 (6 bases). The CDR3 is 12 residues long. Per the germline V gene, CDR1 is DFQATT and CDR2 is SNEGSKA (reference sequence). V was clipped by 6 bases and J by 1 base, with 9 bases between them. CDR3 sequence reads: CSAIQGNTEAFF. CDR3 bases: TGCAGTGCCATACAGGGGAACACTGAAGCTTTCTTT.

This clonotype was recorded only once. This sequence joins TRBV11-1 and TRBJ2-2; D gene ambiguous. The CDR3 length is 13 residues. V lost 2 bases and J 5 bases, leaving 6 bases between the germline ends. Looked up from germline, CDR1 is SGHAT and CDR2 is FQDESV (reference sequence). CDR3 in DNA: TGTGCCAGCAGCTTAACATGGACCGGGGAGCTGTTTTTT. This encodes CASSLTWTGELFF.

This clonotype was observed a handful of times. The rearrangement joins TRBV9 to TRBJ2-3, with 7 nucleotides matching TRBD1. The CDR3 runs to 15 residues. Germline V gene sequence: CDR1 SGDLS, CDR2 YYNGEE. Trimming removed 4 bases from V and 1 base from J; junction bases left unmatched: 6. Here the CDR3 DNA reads TGTGCCAGCAGCATACAGGGGCGGGGCACAGATACGCAGTATTTT. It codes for CASSIQGRGTDTQYF. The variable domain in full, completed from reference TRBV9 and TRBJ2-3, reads DSGVTQTPKHLITATGQRVTLRCSPRSGDLSVYWYQQSLDQGLQFLIQYYNGEERAKGNILERFSAQQFPDLHSELNLSSLELGDSALYFCASSIQGRGTDTQYFGPGTRLTVL.

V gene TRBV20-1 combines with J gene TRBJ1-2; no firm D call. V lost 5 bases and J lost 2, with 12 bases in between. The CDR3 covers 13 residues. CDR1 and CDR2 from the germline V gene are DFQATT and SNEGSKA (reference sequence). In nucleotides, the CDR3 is TGCAGTGCTGGACCGGACCCCAACTATGGCTACACCTTC. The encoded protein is CSAGPDPNYGYTF.

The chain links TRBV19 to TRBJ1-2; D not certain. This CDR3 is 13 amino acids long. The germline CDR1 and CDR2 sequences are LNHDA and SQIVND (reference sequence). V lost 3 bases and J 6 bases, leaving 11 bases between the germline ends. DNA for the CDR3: TGTGCCAGTAGTATTCAACAAGCGAATGGCTACACCTTC. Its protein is CASSIQQANGYTF.

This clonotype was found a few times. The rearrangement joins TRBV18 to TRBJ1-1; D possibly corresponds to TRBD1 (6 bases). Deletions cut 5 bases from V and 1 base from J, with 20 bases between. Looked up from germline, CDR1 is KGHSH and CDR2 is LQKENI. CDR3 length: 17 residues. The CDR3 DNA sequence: TGTGCCAGCTCAGCCCAGGGGAGTATTGGAGGGAACACTGAAGCTTTCTTT. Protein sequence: CASSAQGSIGGNTEAFF.

As DNA, the CDR3 is TGTGCCAGCAAGGGAAATTACAATGAGCAGTTCTTC. The encoded protein is CASKGNYNEQFF. The genes are TRBV12-3 or TRBV12-4 and TRBJ2-1; D unclear. Trimming pared 7 bases from V and 4 bases from J, leaving 8 bases between. The CDR3 runs 12 residues.

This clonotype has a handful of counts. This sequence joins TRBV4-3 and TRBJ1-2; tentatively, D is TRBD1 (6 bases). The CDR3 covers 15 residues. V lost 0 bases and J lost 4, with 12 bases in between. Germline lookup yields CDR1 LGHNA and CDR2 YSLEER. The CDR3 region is CASSQERGAGYGYTF. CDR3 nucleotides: TGCGCCAGCAGCCAAGAAAGGGGGGCTGGCTATGGCTACACCTTC.

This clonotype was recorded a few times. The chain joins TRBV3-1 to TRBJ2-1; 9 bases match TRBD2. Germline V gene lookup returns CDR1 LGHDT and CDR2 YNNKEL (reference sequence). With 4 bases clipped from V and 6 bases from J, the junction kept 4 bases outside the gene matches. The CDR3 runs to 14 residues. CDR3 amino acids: CASSLAGVVNEQFF. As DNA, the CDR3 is TGTGCCAGCAGCCTAGCGGGGGTAGTCAATGAGCAGTTCTTC.

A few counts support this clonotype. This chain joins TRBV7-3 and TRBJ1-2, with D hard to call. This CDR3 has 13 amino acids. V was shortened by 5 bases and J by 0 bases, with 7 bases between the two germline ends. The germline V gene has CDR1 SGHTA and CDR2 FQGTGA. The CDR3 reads CASSPRANYGYTF. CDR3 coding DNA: TGTGCCAGCAGCCCTAGGGCTAACTATGGCTACACCTTC.

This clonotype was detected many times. The CDR3 coding sequence is TGTGCCAGCAGCTTAGCGATCGATGGCTACACCTTC. Encoded protein: CASSLAIDGYTF. V and J are TRBV7-9 and TRBJ1-2; D unresolved. V was clipped by 0 bases and J by 6 bases, with 5 bases between them. The CDR3 consists of 12 residues. Germline CDR1 reads SEHNR; CDR2 reads FQNEAQ (reference sequence).

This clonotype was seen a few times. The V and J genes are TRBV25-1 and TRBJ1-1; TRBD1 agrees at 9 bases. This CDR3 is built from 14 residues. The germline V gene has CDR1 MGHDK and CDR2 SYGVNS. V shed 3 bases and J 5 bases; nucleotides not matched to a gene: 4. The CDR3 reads CASSEDRGRTEAFF. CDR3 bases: TGTGCCAGCAGTGAGGACAGGGGTAGGACTGAAGCTTTCTTT.

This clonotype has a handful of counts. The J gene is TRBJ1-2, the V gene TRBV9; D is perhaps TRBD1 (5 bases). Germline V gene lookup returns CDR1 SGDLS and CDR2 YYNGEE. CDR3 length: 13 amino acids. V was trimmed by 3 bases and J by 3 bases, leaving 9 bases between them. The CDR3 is CASSGGVDYGYTF. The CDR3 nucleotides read TGTGCCAGCAGCGGGGGGGTCGACTATGGCTACACCTTC.

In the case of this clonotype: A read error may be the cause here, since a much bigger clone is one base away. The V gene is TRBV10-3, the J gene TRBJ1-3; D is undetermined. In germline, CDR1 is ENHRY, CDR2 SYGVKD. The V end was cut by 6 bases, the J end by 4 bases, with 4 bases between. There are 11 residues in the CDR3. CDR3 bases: TGTGCCATCAGCCTCGGAAACACCATATATTTT. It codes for CAISLGNTIYF.

DNA of the CDR3: TGTGCCAGCAGTGAAGCAGTACAGGGGGTAGGTTCACCCCTCCACTTT. Translation gives CASSEAVQGVGSPLHF. V and J are TRBV2 and TRBJ1-6, with 8 positions matching TRBD1. Germline V gene data show CDR1 as SNHLY and CDR2 as FYNNEI. V trimming: 0 bases; J trimming: 9 bases; junction bases outside the gene matches: 7. The CDR3 length is 16 residues.

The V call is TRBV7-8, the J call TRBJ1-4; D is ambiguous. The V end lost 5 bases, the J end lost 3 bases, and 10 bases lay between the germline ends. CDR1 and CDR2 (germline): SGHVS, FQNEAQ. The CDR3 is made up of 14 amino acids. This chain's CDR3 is CASSPLVANEKLFF. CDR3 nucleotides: TGTGCCAGCAGCCCTCTTGTGGCTAATGAAAAACTGTTTTTT.

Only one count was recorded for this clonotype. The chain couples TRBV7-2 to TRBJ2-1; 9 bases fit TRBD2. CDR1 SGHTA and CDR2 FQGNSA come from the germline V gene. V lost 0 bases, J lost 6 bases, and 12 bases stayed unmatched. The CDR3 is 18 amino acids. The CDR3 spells CASSLAPKVAGDINEQFF. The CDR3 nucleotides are TGTGCCAGCAGCTTAGCCCCAAAAGTAGCGGGAGACATCAATGAGCAGTTCTTC.

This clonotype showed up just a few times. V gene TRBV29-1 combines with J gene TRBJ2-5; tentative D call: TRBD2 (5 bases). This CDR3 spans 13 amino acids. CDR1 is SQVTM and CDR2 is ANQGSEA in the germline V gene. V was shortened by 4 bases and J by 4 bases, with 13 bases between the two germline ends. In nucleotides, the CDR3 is TGCAGCGTTGTAGCCCATCGGGGAGAGACCCAGTACTTC. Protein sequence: CSVVAHRGETQYF.

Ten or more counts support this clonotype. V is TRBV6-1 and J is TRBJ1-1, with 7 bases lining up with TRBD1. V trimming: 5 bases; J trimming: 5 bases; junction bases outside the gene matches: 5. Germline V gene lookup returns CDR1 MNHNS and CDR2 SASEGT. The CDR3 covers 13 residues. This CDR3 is CASSPDRSTEAFF. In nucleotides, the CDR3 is TGTGCCAGCAGTCCGGACAGGAGTACTGAAGCTTTCTTT.

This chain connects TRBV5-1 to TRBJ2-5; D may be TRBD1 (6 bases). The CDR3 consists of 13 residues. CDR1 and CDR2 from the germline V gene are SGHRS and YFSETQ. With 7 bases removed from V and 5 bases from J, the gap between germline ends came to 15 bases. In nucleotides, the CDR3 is TGCGCCAGCGGGCTACAGGGCACGGAGACCCAGTACTTC. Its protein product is CASGLQGTETQYF.

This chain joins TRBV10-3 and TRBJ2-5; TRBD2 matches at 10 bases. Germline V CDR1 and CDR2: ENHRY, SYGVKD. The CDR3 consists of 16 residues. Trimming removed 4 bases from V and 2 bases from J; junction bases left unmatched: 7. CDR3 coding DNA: TGTGCCATCAGTGGGGGGACTAGCGTCACTCAAGAGACCCAGTACTTC. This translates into CAISGGTSVTQETQYF.

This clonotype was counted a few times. The CDR3 protein is CASSEPLPRGEAFF. In DNA, the CDR3 is TGTGCCAGCAGTGAACCTCTTCCTAGAGGCGAAGCTTTCTTT. The chain links TRBV25-1 to TRBJ1-1; unclear D gene. CDR1 and CDR2 (germline): MGHDK, SYGVNS. The CDR3 is 14 residues long. Trimming left V 2 bases short and J 8 bases short, with 15 bases between. The variable domain in full, with the rest retrieved from reference TRBV25-1 and TRBJ1-1, is EADIYQTPRYLVIGTGKKITLECSQTMGHDKMYWYQQDPGMELHLIHYSYGVNSTEKGDLSSESTVSRIRTEHFPLTLESARPSHTSQYLCASSEPLPRGEAFFGQGTRLTVV.